This T cell receptor beta chain derives from a study of regulatory T cells in long-lasting Graves disease. Germline V gives CDR1 MNHNS, CDR2 SASEGT. There are 15 residues in the CDR3. The V gene lost 1 base and the J gene lost 0 bases, with 10 bases spanning the gap. There are many counts of this clonotype. Time point in this sample: persistent/refractory GD, antithyroid drugs over 5 years with positive TRAb. RNA isolated from PBMCs was used to make the TCR library. Library construction for TCR beta used iRepertoire HTBI primers and Arm-PCR of CDR3 regions. TCRdb called the multiplex PCR reads again in MiXCR, with one record for every CDR3 protein. The table lists some 330,000 distinct CDR3 sequences, roughly 25% of them singletons, with 25% to 30% in the top ten.

V usage is TRBV6-1 and J usage is TRBJ2-7; D perhaps matches TRBD2 (5 bases). This receptor was identified in a woman in her thirties or forties with Graves disease. The sample consisted of peripheral blood mononuclear cells (PBMCs), taken when the disease was refractory, from a patient treated with antithyroid drugs. The CDR3 nucleotides are TGTGCCAGCAGTGAAGGAGGGCCAAGCTCCTACGAGCAGTACTTC. Its protein product is CASSEGGPSSYEQYF.